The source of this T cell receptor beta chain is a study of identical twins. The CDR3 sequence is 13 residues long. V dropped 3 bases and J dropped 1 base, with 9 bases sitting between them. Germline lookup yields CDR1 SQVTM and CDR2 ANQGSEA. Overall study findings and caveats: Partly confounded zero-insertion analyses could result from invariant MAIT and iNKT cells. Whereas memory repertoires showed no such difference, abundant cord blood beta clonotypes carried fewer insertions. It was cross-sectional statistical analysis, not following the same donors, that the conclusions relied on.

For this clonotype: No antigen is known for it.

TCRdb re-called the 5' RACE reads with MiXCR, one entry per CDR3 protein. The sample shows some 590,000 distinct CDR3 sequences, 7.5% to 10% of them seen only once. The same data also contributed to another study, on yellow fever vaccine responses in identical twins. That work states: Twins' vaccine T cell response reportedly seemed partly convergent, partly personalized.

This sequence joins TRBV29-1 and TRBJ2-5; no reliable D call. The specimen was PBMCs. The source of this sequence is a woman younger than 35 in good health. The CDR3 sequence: CSVEGQSQETQYF. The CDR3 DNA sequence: TGCAGCGTTGAGGGCCAGTCCCAAGAGACCCAGTACTTC.